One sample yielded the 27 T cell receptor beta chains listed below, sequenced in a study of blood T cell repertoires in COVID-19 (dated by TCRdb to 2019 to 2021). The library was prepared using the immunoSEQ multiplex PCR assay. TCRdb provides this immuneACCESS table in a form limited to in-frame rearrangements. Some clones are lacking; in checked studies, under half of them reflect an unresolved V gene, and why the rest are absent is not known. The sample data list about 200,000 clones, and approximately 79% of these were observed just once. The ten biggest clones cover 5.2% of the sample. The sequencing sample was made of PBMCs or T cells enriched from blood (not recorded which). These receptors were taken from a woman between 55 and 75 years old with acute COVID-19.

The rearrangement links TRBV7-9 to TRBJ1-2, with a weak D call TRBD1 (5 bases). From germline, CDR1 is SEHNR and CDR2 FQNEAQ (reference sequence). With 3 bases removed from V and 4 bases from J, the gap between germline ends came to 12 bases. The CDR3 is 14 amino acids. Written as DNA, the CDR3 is TGTGCCAGCAGCTTCCAGGGAGGGACCTATGGCTACACCTTC. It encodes CASSFQGGTYGYTF.

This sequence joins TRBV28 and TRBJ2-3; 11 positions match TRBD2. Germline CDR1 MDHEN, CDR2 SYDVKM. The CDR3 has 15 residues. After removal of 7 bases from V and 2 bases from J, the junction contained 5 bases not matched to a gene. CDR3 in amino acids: CASIASGGYTDTQYF. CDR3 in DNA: TGTGCCAGCATAGCTAGCGGGGGGTACACAGATACGCAGTATTTT. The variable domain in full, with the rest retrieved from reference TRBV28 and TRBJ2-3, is DVKVTQSSRYLVKRTGEKVFLECVQDMDHENMFWYRQDPGLGLRLIYFSYDVKMKEKGDIPEGYSVSREKKERFSLILESASTNQTSMYLCASIASGGYTDTQYFGPGTRLTVL.

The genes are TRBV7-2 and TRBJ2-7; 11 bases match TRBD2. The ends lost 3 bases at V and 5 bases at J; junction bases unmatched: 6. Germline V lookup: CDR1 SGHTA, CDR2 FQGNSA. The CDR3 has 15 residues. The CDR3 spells CASSFRPTSGNEQYF. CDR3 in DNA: TGTGCCAGCAGCTTCCGGCCGACTAGCGGGAACGAGCAGTACTTC.

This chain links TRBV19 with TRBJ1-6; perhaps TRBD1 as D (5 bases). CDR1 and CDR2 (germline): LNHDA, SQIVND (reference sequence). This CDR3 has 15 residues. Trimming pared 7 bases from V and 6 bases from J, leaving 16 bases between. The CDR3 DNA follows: TGTGCCAGTACCAGAGGTCTCAGGGTTAATTCACCCCTCCACTTT. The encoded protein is CASTRGLRVNSPLHF.

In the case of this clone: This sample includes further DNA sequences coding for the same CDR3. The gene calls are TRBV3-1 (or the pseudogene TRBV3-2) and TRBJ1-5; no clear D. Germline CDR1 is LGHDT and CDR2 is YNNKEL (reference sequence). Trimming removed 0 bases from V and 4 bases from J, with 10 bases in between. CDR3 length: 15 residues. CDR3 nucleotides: TGTGCCAGCAGCCAAGATACGCGGGGTAATCAGCCCCAGCATTTT. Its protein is CASSQDTRGNQPQHF.

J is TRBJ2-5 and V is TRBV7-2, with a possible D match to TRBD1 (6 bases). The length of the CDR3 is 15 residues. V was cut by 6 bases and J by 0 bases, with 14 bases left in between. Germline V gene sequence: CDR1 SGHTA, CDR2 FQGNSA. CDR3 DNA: TGTGCCAGCAGACTTACAGGGTTTGACCAAGAGACCCAGTACTTC. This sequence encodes CASRLTGFDQETQYF. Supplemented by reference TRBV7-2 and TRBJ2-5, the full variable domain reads GAGVSQSPSNKVTEKGKDVELRCDPISGHTALYWYRQSLGQGLEFLIYFQGNSAPDKSGLPSDRFSAERTGGSVSTLTIQRTQQEDSAVYLCASRLTGFDQETQYFGPGTRLLVL.

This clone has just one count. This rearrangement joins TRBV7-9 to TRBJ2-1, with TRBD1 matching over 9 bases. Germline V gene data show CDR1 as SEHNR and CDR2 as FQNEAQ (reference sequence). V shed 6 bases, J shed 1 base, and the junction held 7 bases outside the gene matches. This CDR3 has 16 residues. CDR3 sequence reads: CASRRDGTGSYNEQFF. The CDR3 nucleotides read TGTGCCAGCAGAAGAGACGGGACAGGGTCCTACAATGAGCAGTTCTTC.

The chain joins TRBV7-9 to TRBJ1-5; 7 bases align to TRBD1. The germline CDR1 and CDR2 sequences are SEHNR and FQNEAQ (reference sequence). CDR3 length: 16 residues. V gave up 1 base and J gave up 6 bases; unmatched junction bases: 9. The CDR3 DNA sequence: TGTGCCAGCAGCTTAGATCGACAGGGTGGGAGTCAGCCCCAGCATTTT. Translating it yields CASSLDRQGGSQPQHF.

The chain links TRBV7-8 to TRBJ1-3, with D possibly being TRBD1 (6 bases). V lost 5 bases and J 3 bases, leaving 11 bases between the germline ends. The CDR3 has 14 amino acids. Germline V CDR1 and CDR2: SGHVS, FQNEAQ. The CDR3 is CASSLEGGGNTIYF. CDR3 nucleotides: TGTGCCAGCAGCCTTGAAGGGGGTGGAAACACCATATATTTT. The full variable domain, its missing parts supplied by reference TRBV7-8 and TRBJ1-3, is GAGVSQSPRYKVAKRGQDVALRCDPISGHVSLFWYQQALGQGPEFLTYFQNEAQLDKSGLPSDRFFAERPEGSVSTLKIQRTQQEDSAVYLCASSLEGGGNTIYFGEGSWLTVV.

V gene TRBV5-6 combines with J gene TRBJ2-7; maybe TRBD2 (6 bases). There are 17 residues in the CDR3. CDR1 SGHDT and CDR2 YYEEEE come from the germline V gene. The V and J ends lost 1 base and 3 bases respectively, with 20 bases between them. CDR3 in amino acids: CASSLLGRGYDHYEQYV. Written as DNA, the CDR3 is TGTGCCAGCAGCTTGCTCGGGCGGGGTTATGATCACTACGAGCAGTACGTC.

The CDR3 spells CATSRERTSDETQYF. As DNA, the CDR3 is TGTGCCACCAGCAGAGAAAGGACTAGCGACGAGACCCAGTACTTC. The J gene is TRBJ2-5, the V gene TRBV15; TRBD2 matches at 9 bases. The CDR3 extends over 15 amino acids. V was pared by 0 bases and J by 5 bases, with 4 bases of the junction left unmatched. The germline CDR1 and CDR2 sequences are LNHNV and YYDKDF (reference sequence).

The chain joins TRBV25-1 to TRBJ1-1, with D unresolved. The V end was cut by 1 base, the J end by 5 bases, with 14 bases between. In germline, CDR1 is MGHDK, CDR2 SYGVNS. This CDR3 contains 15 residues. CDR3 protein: CASSESITGRTEAFF. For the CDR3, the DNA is TGTGCCAGCAGTGAATCCATTACGGGTAGGACTGAAGCTTTCTTT.

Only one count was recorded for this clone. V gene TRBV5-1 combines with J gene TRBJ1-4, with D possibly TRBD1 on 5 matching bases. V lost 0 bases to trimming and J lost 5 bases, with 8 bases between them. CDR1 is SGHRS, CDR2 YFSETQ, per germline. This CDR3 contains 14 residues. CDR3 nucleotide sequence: TGCGCCAGCAGCTTGGGACAGCAAAATGAAAAACTGTTTTTT. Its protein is CASSLGQQNEKLFF.

CDR3 in amino acids: CASLRGNTGELFF. In DNA form, the CDR3 reads TGTGCCAGCCTAAGGGGGAACACCGGGGAGCTGTTTTTT. The chain recombines TRBV28 with TRBJ2-2; D is perhaps TRBD1 (5 bases). The ends were cut back, 8 bases at V and 1 base at J, with 8 bases in the middle. From germline, CDR1 is MDHEN and CDR2 SYDVKM. The CDR3 is 13 amino acids.

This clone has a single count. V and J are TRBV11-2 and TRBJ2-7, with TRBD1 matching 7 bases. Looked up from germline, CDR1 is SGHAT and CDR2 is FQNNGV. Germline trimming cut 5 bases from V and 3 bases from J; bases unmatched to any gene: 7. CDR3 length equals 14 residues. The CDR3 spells CASSLGQVFYEQYF. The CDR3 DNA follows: TGTGCCAGCAGCCTAGGACAGGTTTTCTACGAGCAGTACTTC.

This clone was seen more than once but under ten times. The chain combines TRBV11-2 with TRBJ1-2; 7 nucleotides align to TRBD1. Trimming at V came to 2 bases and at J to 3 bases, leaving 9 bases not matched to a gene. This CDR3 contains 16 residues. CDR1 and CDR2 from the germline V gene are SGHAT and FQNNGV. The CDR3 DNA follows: TGTGCCAGCAGCTTACCCGGGCAGGGGGGAGACTATGGCTACACCTTC. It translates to CASSLPGQGGDYGYTF.

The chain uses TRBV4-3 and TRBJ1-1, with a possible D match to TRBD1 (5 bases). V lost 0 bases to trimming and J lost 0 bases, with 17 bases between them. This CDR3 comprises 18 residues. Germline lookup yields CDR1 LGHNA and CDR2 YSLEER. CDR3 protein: CASSQDLGAGTMNTEAFF. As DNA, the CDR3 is TGCGCCAGCAGCCAAGATCTAGGGGCCGGTACCATGAACACTGAAGCTTTCTTT.

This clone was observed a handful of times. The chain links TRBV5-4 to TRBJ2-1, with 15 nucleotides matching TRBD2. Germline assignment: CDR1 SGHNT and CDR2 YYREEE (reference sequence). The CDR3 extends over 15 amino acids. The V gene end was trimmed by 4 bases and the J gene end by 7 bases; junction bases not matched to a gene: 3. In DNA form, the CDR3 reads TGTGCCAGCAGCCAAGGGACTAGCGGGAGGAATGAGCAGTTCTTC. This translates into CASSQGTSGRNEQFF.

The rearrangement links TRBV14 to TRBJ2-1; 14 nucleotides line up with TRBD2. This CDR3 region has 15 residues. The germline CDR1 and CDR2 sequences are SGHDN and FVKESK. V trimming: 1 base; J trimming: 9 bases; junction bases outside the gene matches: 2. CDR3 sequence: CASSQVGLAGGEQFF. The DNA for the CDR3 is TGTGCCAGCAGCCAAGTAGGACTAGCGGGGGGTGAGCAGTTCTTC.

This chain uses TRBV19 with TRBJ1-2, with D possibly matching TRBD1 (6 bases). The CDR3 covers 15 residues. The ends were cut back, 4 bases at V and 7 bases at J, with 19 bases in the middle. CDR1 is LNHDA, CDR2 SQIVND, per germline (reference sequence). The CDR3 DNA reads TGTGCCAGTAGTACCCGGACAGCGCAGATCGCTGGCTACACCTTC. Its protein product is CASSTRTAQIAGYTF.

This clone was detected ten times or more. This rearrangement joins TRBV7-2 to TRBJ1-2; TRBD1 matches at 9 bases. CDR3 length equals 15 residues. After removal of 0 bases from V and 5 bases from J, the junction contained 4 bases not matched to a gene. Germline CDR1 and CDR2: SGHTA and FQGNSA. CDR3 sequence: CASSLAYGTGYGYTF. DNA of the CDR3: TGTGCCAGCAGCTTAGCGTATGGGACAGGGTATGGCTACACCTTC. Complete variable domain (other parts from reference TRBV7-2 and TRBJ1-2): GAGVSQSPSNKVTEKGKDVELRCDPISGHTALYWYRQSLGQGLEFLIYFQGNSAPDKSGLPSDRFSAERTGGSVSTLTIQRTQQEDSAVYLCASSLAYGTGYGYTFGSGTRLTVV.

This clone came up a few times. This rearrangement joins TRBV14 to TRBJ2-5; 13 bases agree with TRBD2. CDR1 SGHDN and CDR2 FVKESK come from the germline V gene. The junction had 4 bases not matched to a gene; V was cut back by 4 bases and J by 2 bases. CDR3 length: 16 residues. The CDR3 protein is CASSLGTSGEQETQYF. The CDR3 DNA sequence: TGTGCCAGCAGCCTCGGGACTAGCGGGGAACAAGAGACCCAGTACTTC.

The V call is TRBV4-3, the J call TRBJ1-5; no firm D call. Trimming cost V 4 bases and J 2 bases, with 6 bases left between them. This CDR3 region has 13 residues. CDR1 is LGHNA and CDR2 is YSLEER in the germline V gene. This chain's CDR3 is CASSPGGNQPQHF. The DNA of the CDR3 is TGCGCCAGCAGCCCCGGGGGCAATCAGCCCCAGCATTTT.

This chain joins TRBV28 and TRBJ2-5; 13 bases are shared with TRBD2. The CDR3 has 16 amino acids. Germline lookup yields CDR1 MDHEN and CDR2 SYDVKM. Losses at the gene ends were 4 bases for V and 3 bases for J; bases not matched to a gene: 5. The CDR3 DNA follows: TGTGCCAGCAGTTCACTAGCGGGGGGGCCCGAAGAGACCCAGTACTTC. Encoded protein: CASSSLAGGPEETQYF.

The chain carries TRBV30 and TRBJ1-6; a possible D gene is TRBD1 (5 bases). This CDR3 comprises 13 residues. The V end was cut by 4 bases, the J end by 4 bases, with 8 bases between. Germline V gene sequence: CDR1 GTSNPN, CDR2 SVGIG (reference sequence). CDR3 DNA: TGTGCCTGGACGACAGTATATAATTCACCCCTCCACTTT. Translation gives CAWTTVYNSPLHF.

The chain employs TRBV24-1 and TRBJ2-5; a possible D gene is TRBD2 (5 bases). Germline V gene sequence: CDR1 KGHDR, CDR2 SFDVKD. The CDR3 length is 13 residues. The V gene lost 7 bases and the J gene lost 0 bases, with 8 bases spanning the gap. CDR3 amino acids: CATRGGYQETQYF. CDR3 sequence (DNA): TGTGCCACCAGGGGCGGGTACCAAGAGACCCAGTACTTC.

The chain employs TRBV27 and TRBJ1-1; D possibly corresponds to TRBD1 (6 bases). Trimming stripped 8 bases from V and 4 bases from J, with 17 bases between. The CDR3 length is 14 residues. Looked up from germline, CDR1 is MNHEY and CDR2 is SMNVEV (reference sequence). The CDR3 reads CASRGRGAGTEAFF. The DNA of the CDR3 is TGTGCCAGCCGCGGCCGGGGGGCGGGCACTGAAGCTTTCTTT.